The 24 T cell receptor beta chains below come from one sample, sequenced in a study of blood T cell repertoires in COVID-19. The table came from immunoSEQ multiplex PCR; TCRdb's copy has only in-frame clones and leaves some out. The sample shows just over 650,000 clones, around 89% of them seen only once. Sequenced material: peripheral blood. These receptors were collected from a woman between 18 and 30 years old with acute or convalescent COVID-19.

The V call is TRBV6-6, the J call TRBJ1-1; no clear D. CDR3 length: 11 amino acids. Germline CDR1 and CDR2: MNHNY and SVGAGI (reference sequence). Trimming shortened V by 6 bases and J by 8 bases, and 10 bases separated the two germline ends. CDR3 nucleotide sequence: TGTGCCAGCAGCCCCGCAGTGGAAGCTTTCTTT. This codes for CASSPAVEAFF.

The J gene is TRBJ1-4, the V gene TRBV18, with a tentative D call TRBD1 (5 bases). Germline CDR1 reads KGHSH; CDR2 reads LQKENI. V shed 5 bases and J shed 4 bases, with 8 bases lying between them. This CDR3 contains 13 residues. CDR3 bases: TGTGCCAGCTCAAGGGGAAATAATGAAAAACTGTTTTTT. Protein sequence: CASSRGNNEKLFF.

This clone appeared once. V and J are TRBV3-1 (or the pseudogene TRBV3-2) and TRBJ1-2, with D possibly TRBD1 on 5 matching bases. The length of the CDR3 is 16 residues. Looked up from germline, CDR1 is LGHDT and CDR2 is YNNKEL (reference sequence). Trimming took off 4 bases at V and 5 bases at J, with 20 bases between the two ends. DNA of the CDR3: TGTGCCAGCAGCCCCCTTAGATCCCAGGGAGGTTATGGCTACACCTTC. Amino acids: CASSPLRSQGGYGYTF.

This clone was seen a single time. The gene calls are TRBV6-4 and TRBJ1-1; D is perhaps TRBD1 (6 bases). Looked up from germline, CDR1 is MRHNA and CDR2 is SNTAGT. This CDR3 is 14 amino acids long. V gave up 6 bases and J gave up 3 bases, with 14 bases separating them. The CDR3 sequence is CASSEQGGDTEAFF. As DNA, the CDR3 is TGTGCCAGCAGCGAACAGGGAGGGGACACTGAAGCTTTCTTT.

There are a few counts of this clone. The J gene is TRBJ1-1, the V gene TRBV4-2; D gene ambiguous. The germline gives CDR1 LGHNA, CDR2 YNFKEQ. V lost 6 bases and J lost 7, with 15 bases in between. The CDR3 is 13 residues long. DNA of the CDR3: TGTGCCAGCAGTACGATAGCAGCTGATGAAGCTTTCTTT. Residues: CASSTIAADEAFF.

The rearrangement uses TRBV24-1 and TRBJ1-2; 9 bases fit TRBD1. Germline trimming cut 4 bases from V and 0 bases from J; bases unmatched to any gene: 11. Germline CDR1 reads KGHDR; CDR2 reads SFDVKD. CDR3 length: 18 amino acids. The CDR3 is CATSDTGTGPPANYGYTF. CDR3 sequence (DNA): TGTGCCACCAGTGACACCGGGACAGGGCCCCCCGCTAACTATGGCTACACCTTC.

The rearrangement links TRBV12-5 to TRBJ2-2; D not certain. The germline V and J ends were trimmed by 2 bases and 0 bases, with 7 bases remaining between them. This CDR3 has 15 amino acids. CDR1 LGHNT and CDR2 FRNRAP come from the germline V gene. The CDR3 nucleotides read TGTGCTAGTGGTTTGTGGCACACGAACACCGGGGAGCTGTTTTTT. It specifies CASGLWHTNTGELFF. The whole variable domain, filled in from reference TRBV12-5 and TRBJ2-2, reads DARVTQTPRHKVTEMGQEVTMRCQPILGHNTVFWYRQTMMQGLELLAYFRNRAPLDDSGMPKDRFSAEMPDATLATLKIQPSEPRDSAVYFCASGLWHTNTGELFFGEGSRLTVL.

The rearrangement links TRBV5-1 to TRBJ2-1; TRBD1 matches at 9 bases. V gave up 7 bases and J gave up 4 bases; unmatched junction bases: 6. The CDR3 length is 14 residues. The germline V gene has CDR1 SGHRS and CDR2 YFSETQ. The CDR3 DNA follows: TGCGCCAGCTTACCGGGACAGGGATACAATGAGCAGTTCTTC. Residues: CASLPGQGYNEQFF. Combining the CDR3 with reference TRBV5-1 and TRBJ2-1 gives the whole variable domain KAGVTQTPRYLIKTRGQQVTLSCSPISGHRSVSWYQQTPGQGLQFLFEYFSETQRNKGNFPGRFSGRQFSNSRSEMNVSTLELGDSALYLCASLPGQGYNEQFFGPGTRLTVL.

This chain uses TRBV6-2 or TRBV6-3 with TRBJ1-1; maybe TRBD1 (5 bases). Germline CDR1 and CDR2: MNHEY and SVGEGT. The CDR3 contains 13 residues. V lost 1 base and J 7 bases, leaving 10 bases between the germline ends. The CDR3 is CASSYFGQGEAFF. The DNA for the CDR3 is TGTGCCAGCAGTTACTTCGGACAAGGTGAAGCTTTCTTT.

The genes are TRBV7-9 and TRBJ2-2, with D uncertain. The length of the CDR3 is 13 residues. The germline gives CDR1 SEHNR, CDR2 FQNEAQ (reference sequence). Trimming took 4 bases from V and 4 from J, leaving 7 bases between them. The chain's CDR3 is CASSSRVTGELFF. The CDR3, as DNA: TGTGCCAGCAGCTCCCGGGTCACCGGGGAGCTGTTTTTT.

This clone was seen a handful of times. The V and J genes are TRBV28 and TRBJ1-1, with TRBD1 identical over 10 bases. The V and J ends lost 6 bases and 1 base, in that order; junction bases with no gene match: 11. The CDR3 loop spans 17 amino acids. Germline V CDR1 and CDR2: MDHEN, SYDVKM. The CDR3 here is CASRTPGTGAPNTEAFF. As DNA, the CDR3 is TGTGCCAGCAGAACTCCCGGGACAGGGGCCCCGAACACTGAAGCTTTCTTT. Looking up the rest from reference TRBV28 and TRBJ1-1 gives the full variable domain: DVKVTQSSRYLVKRTGEKVFLECVQDMDHENMFWYRQDPGLGLRLIYFSYDVKMKEKGDIPEGYSVSREKKERFSLILESASTNQTSMYLCASRTPGTGAPNTEAFFGQGTRLTVV.

The chain carries TRBV6-4 and TRBJ2-1, with D tentatively TRBD1 (6 bases). Germline V lookup: CDR1 MRHNA, CDR2 SNTAGT. V lost 2 bases, J lost 6 bases, and 14 bases lay in between. This CDR3 contains 15 residues. Written as DNA, the CDR3 is TGTGCCAGCAGTGACCCAACTCGGGACACCAATGAGCAGTTCTTC. As protein: CASSDPTRDTNEQFF.

This clone was counted a single time. The J gene is TRBJ2-7, the V gene TRBV27; TRBD2 matches 7 bases. The CDR3 consists of 14 residues. The junction had 9 bases not matched to a gene; V was cut back by 7 bases and J by 3 bases. Looked up from germline, CDR1 is MNHEY and CDR2 is SMNVEV (reference sequence). CDR3 DNA: TGTGCCAGCAAACCGGGACTAACCGGCTACGAGCAGTACTTC. Amino acids: CASKPGLTGYEQYF.

The chain recombines TRBV19 with TRBJ2-7; a possible D gene is TRBD1 (7 bases). CDR1 and CDR2 from the germline V gene are LNHDA and SQIVND (reference sequence). This CDR3 region has 14 residues. The V and J ends lost 6 bases and 5 bases respectively, with 17 bases between them. CDR3 coding DNA: TGTGCCAGTAGAGATACAGGGGAGGTCAACGAGCAGTACTTC. As protein: CASRDTGEVNEQYF. The full variable domain, rest sourced from reference TRBV19 and TRBJ2-7, is DGGITQSPKYLFRKEGQNVTLSCEQNLNHDAMYWYRQDPGQGLRLIYYSQIVNDFQKGDIAEGYSVSREKKESFPLTVTSAQKNPTAFYLCASRDTGEVNEQYFGPGTRLTVT.

This chain uses TRBV24-1 with TRBJ1-2, with TRBD1 as a possible D gene (6 bases). The V end was cut by 2 bases, the J end by 6 bases, with 15 bases between. The length of the CDR3 is 15 residues. Germline lookup yields CDR1 KGHDR and CDR2 SFDVKD. The CDR3 region is CATSDSLQGLDGYTF. The DNA for the CDR3 is TGTGCCACCAGTGATTCGTTACAGGGTTTGGATGGCTACACCTTC.

V and J are TRBV6-5 and TRBJ2-2; maybe TRBD2 (6 bases). V lost 2 bases and J 4 bases, leaving 14 bases between the germline ends. There are 16 residues in the CDR3. From germline, CDR1 is MNHEY and CDR2 SVGAGI. CDR3 amino acids: CASSYATGVGTGELFF. The CDR3 DNA follows: TGTGCCAGCAGTTACGCTACGGGGGTGGGCACCGGGGAGCTGTTTTTT.

The chain combines TRBV27 with TRBJ2-7; possibly TRBD2 for D (5 bases). Germline loops: CDR1 MNHEY, CDR2 SMNVEV (reference sequence). Trimming pared 5 bases from V and 7 bases from J, leaving 12 bases between. There are 12 residues in the CDR3. The CDR3 region has the DNA TGTGCCAGCAGTCCCACTAGGCGGGAGCAGTACTTC. Encoded protein: CASSPTRREQYF.

The V and J genes are TRBV6-5 and TRBJ2-3; TRBD2 might be the D (7 bases). Germline V gives CDR1 MNHEY, CDR2 SVGAGI. Trimming removed 7 bases from V and 4 bases from J, with 15 bases in between. This CDR3 is 14 amino acids long. CDR3 region: CASIGGGLADTQYF. The DNA for the CDR3 is TGTGCCAGCATTGGGGGGGGCCTCGCAGATACGCAGTATTTT.

The chain couples TRBV5-1 to TRBJ1-3; D not resolved. The germline V gene has CDR1 SGHRS and CDR2 YFSETQ. The ends were cut back, 0 bases at V and 4 bases at J, with 14 bases in the middle. The CDR3 extends over 16 amino acids. The CDR3 bases are TGCGCCAGCAGCTTGGCTTGGAGTGATACGGGAAACACCATATATTTT. Translation: CASSLAWSDTGNTIYF.

This sequence joins TRBV6-2 or TRBV6-3 and TRBJ1-1; TRBD1 matches 10 bases. V trimming: 4 bases; J trimming: 3 bases; junction bases outside the gene matches: 8. CDR3 size: 16 residues. The germline V gene encodes CDR1 MNHEY and CDR2 SVGEGT. CDR3 DNA sequence: TGTGCCAGCAGTTCACCGGGACAGGGGCTATACACTGAAGCTTTCTTT. This translates into CASSSPGQGLYTEAFF.

The J gene is TRBJ1-2, the V gene TRBV5-4, with 8 bases identical to TRBD1. This CDR3 has 14 residues. In germline, CDR1 is SGHNT, CDR2 YYREEE (reference sequence). V lost 4 bases and J lost 5; bases outside the gene matches: 7. Written as DNA, the CDR3 is TGTGCCAGCAGCACCAAAACAGGGGGGTATGGCTACACCTTC. Translated, it gives CASSTKTGGYGYTF.

J is TRBJ2-3 and V is TRBV9; TRBD1 matches 7 bases. Unmatched junction bases numbered 9, after V lost 3 bases and J lost 8 bases. Germline V CDR1 and CDR2: SGDLS, YYNGEE. This CDR3 comprises 14 residues. The CDR3 DNA sequence: TGTGCCAGCAGCGGACAGGGTACCCAAGGTACGCAGTATTTT. The encoded protein is CASSGQGTQGTQYF.

The rearrangement uses TRBV4-1 and TRBJ1-5; no clear D. Germline CDR1 is MGHRA and CDR2 is YSYEKL. This CDR3 comprises 14 residues. Trimming pared 2 bases from V and 4 bases from J, leaving 9 bases between. CDR3 residues: CASSQPDTNQPQHF. CDR3 nucleotide sequence: TGCGCCAGCAGCCAACCCGACACGAATCAGCCCCAGCATTTT.

The chain has TRBV30 and TRBJ1-1; the D is unclear. Trimming removed 3 bases from V and 8 bases from J, with 13 bases in between. Germline-derived CDR1 and CDR2 are GTSNPN and SVGIG (reference sequence). The CDR3 has 12 residues. CDR3 nucleotides: TGTGCCTGGAGGTGGTATGAGGGCGAAGCTTTCTTT. Residues: CAWRWYEGEAFF.